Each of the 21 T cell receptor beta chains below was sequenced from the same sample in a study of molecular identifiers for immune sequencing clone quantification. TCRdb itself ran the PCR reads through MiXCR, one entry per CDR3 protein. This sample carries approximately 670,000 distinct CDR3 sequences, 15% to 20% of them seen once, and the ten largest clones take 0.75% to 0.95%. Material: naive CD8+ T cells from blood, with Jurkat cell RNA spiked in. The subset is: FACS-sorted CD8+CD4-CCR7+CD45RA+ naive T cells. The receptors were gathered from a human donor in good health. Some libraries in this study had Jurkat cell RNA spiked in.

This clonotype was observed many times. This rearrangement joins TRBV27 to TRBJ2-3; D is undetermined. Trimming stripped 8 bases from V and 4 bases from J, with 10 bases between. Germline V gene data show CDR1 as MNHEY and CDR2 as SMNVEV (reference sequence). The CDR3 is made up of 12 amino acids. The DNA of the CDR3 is TGTGCCAGCCGGAGACAAGCAGATACGCAGTATTTT. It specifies CASRRQADTQYF.

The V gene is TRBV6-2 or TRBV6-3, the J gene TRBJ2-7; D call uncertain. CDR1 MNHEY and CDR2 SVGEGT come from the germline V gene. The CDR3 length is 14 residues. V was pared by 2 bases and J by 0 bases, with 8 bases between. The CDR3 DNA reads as TGTGCCAGCAGTTACCTCGGCCCCTCCTACGAGCAGTACTTC. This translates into CASSYLGPSYEQYF.

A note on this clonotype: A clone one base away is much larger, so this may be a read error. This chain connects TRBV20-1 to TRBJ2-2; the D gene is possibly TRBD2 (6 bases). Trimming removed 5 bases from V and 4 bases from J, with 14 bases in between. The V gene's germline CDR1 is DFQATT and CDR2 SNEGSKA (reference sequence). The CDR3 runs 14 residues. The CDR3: CSAPGLTSTGELFF. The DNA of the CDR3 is TGCAGTGCTCCGGGACTGACGAGCACCGGGGAGCTGTTTTTT.

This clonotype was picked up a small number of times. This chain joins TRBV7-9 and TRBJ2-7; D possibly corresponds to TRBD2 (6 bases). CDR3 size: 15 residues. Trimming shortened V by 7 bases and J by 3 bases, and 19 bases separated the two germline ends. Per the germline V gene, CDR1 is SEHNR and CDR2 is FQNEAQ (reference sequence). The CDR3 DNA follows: TGTGCCAGCACCCCGGGGATCGCGGGACTCTACGAGCAGTACTTC. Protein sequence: CASTPGIAGLYEQYF.

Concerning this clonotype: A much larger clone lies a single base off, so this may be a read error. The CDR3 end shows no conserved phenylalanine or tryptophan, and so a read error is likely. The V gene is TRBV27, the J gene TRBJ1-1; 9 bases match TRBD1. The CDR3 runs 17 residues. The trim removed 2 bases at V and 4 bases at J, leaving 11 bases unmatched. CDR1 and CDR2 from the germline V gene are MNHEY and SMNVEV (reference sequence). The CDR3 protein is CASSLTLQGALGTEAFL. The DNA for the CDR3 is TGTGCCAGCAGTTTAACCCTACAGGGGGCGCTGGGCACTGAAGCTTTCCTT.

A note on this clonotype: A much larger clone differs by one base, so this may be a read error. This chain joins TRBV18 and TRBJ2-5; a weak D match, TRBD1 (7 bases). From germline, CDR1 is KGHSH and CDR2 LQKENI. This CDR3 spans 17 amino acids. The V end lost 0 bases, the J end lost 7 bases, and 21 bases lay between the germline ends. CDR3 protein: CASSPPRQGGGAVTQYF. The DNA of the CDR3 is TGTGCCAGCTCACCACCTCGACAGGGCGGAGGGGCAGTGACCCAGTACTTC.

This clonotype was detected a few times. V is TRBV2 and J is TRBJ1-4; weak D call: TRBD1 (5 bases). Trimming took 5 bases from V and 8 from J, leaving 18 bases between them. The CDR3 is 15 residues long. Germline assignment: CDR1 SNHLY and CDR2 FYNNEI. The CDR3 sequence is CASSTPHGGGEKLFF. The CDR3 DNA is TGTGCCAGCAGTACCCCTCACGGGGGAGGGGAAAAACTGTTTTTT.

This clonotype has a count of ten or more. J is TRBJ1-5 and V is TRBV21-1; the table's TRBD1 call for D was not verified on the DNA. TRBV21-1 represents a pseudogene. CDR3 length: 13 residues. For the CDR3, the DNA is TGTGCCAGCAGCGCACAGGGGAGGCAGCCCCAGCATTTT. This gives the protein CASSAQGRQPQHF.

The CDR3: CATAEVNTGELFF. The CDR3 DNA sequence: TGTGCCACAGCCGAGGTAAACACCGGGGAGCTGTTTTTT. The J gene is TRBJ2-2, the V gene TRBV28; no clear D gene. The CDR3 has 13 residues. CDR1 and CDR2 from the germline V gene are MDHEN and SYDVKM. V gave up 10 bases and J gave up 2 bases, with 11 bases separating them.

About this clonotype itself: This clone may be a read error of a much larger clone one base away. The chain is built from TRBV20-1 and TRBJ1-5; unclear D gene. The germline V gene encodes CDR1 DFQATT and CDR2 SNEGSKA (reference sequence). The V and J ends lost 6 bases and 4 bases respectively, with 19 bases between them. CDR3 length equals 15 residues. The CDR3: CSATRTGQPNQPQHF. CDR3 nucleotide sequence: TGCAGTGCCACACGGACCGGGCAGCCGAATCAGCCCCAGCATTTT.

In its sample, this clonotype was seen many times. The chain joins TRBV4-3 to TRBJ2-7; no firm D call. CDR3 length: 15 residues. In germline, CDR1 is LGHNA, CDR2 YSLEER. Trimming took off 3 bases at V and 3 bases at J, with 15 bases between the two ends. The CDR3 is CASSQGTTPIYEQYF. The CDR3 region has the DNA TGCGCCAGCAGCCAGGGTACAACGCCCATCTACGAGCAGTACTTC.

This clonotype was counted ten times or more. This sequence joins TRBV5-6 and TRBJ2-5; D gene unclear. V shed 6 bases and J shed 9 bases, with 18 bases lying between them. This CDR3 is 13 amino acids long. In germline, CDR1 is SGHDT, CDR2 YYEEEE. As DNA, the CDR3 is TGTGCCAGCAATTGGGCGCCGGAAGGACCCCAGTACTTC. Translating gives CASNWAPEGPQYF.

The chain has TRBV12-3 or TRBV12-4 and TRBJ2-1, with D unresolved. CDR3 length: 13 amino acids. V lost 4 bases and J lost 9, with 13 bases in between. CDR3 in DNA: TGTGCCAGCAGTTCCCCCTCATGGCCTGAGCAGTTCTTC. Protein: CASSSPSWPEQFF.

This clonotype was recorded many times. The CDR3 loop reads CASSLYDHYEQYF. The CDR3 DNA is TGTGCCAGCAGCCTCTATGACCACTACGAGCAGTACTTC. This chain uses TRBV5-6 with TRBJ2-7, with D hard to call. The CDR3 has 13 residues. From germline, CDR1 is SGHDT and CDR2 YYEEEE. The V gene lost 4 bases and the J gene lost 3 bases, with 11 bases spanning the gap.

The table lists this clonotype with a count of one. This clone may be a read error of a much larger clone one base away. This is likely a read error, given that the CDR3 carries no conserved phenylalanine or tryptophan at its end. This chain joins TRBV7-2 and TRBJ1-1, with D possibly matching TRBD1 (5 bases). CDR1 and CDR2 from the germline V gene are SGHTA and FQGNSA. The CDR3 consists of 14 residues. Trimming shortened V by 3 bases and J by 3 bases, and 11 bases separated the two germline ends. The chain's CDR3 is CASSLGGSDTEAFS. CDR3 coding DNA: TGTGCCAGCAGCTTGGGGGGGTCGGACACTGAAGCTTTCTCT.

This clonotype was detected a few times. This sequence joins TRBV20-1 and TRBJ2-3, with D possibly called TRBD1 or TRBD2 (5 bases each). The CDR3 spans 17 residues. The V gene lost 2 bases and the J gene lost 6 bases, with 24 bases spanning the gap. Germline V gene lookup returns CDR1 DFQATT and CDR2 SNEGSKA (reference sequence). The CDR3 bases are TGCAGTGCTAGAAGGGACGGGGCGGTGGCGGCCTGGGATACGCAGTATTTT. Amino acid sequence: CSARRDGAVAAWDTQYF.

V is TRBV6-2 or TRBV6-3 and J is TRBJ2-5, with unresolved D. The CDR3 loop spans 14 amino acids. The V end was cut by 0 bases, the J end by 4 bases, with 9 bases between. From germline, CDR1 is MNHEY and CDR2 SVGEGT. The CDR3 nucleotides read TGTGCCAGCAGTTACTCTGGGATTTCAGAGACCCAGTACTTC. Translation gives CASSYSGISETQYF.

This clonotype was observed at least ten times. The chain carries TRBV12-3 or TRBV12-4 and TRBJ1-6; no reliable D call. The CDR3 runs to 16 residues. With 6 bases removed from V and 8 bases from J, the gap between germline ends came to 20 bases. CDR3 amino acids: CASSTGLNGPHSPLHF. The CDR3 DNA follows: TGTGCCAGCAGCACTGGACTCAATGGGCCTCATTCACCCCTCCACTTT.

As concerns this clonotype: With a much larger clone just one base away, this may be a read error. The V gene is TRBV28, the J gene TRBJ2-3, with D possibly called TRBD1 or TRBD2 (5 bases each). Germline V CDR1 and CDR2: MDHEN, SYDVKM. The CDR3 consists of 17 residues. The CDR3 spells CASSFLLGALGSDTQCF. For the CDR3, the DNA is TGTGCCAGCAGTTTTCTACTCGGGGCCCTAGGCTCAGATACGCAGTGTTTT.

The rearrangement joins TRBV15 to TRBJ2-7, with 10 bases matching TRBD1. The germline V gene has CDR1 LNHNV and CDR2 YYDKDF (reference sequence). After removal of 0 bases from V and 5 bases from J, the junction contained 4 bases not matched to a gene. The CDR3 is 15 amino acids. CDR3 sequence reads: CATSRDLGTGDEQYF. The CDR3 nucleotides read TGTGCCACCAGCAGAGATCTCGGGACAGGGGACGAGCAGTACTTC.

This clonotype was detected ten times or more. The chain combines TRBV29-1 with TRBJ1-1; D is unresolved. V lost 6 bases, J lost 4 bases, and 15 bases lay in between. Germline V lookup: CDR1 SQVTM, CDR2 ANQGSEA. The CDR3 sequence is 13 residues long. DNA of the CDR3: TGCAGCGTGGTAAGTGGCAGCTCCACTGAAGCTTTCTTT. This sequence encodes CSVVSGSSTEAFF. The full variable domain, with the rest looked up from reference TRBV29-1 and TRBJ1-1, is SAVISQKPSRDICQRGTSLTIQCQVDSQVTMMFWYRQQPGQSLTLIATANQGSEATYESGFVIDKFPISRPNLTFSTLTVSNMSPEDSSIYLCSVVSGSSTEAFFGQGTRLTVV.